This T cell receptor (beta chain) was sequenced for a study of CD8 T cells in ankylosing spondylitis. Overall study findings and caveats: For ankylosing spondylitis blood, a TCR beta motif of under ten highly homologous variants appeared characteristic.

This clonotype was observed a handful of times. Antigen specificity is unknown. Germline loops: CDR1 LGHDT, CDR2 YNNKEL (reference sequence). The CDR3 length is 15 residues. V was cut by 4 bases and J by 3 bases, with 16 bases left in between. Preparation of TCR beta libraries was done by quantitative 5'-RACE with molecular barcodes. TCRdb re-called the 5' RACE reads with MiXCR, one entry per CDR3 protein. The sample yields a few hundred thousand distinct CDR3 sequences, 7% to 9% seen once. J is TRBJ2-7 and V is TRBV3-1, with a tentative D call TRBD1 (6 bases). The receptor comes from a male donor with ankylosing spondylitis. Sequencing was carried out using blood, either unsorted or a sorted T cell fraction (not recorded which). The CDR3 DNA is TGTGCCAGCAGCCTCGACCTTGGGGGCCTCTACGAGCAGTACTTC. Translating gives CASSLDLGGLYEQYF.